A selection of T cell receptor beta chains follows, all from one sample in a study of blood T cell repertoires in COVID-19. Sequencing was performed with immunoSEQ multiplex PCR; in TCRdb, only in-frame clones are kept and a portion is missing. This sample has roughly 300,000 clones, with over 75% found just once. Sequenced: PBMCs or T cells enriched from blood (not recorded which). Receptors were obtained from a woman in her twenties or thirties who had recovered from COVID-19. Both conserved end residues are part of each CDR3. D genes are given only for firm matches. Size values are once, few and many counts, or a class for expanded clones, and some rows have none.

v_call	clone_size	d_call	j_call	cdr3_aa	cdr3_nt
TRBV28	NA	TRBD1	TRBJ2-4	CASSSGQGANIQYF	TGTGCCAGCAGTTCGGGACAGGGGGCGAACATTCAGTACTTC
TRBV3-1/TRBV3-2	once	NA	TRBJ2-5	CASSLPVSETQYF	TGTGCCAGCAGCCTCCCCGTTAGCGAGACCCAGTACTTC
TRBV6-2/TRBV6-3	NA	NA	TRBJ1-2	CASSSLPNYGYTF	TGTGCCAGCAGTTCCCTCCCCAACTATGGCTACACCTTC
TRBV7-2	NA	NA	TRBJ1-1	CASSPTRRPAYNQNTEAFF	TGTGCCAGCAGCCCAACCCGGCGGCCAGCGTATAACCAGAACACTGAAGCTTTCTTT
TRBV2	NA	NA	TRBJ2-1	CASRFTGNEQFF	TGTGCCAGCAGGTTTACAGGGAATGAGCAGTTCTTC
TRBV19	NA	NA	TRBJ1-5	CASSITGWNQPQHF	TGTGCCAGTAGTATAACGGGGTGGAATCAGCCCCAGCATTTT
TRBV18	NA	TRBD2	TRBJ2-7	CASSPRHLRGTSGSSYEQYF	TGTGCCAGCTCACCACGCCACCTTCGAGGGACTAGCGGGAGTAGCTACGAGCAGTACTTC
TRBV10-2	NA	NA	TRBJ1-6	CASSERPPRDSPLHF	TGCGCCAGCAGTGAGAGACCCCCGAGGGATTCACCCCTCCACTTT
TRBV7-2	NA	NA	TRBJ1-4	CASSPVGREEEKLFF	TGTGCCAGCAGCCCCGTCGGCAGGGAGGAAGAAAAACTGTTTTTT
TRBV6-4	NA	TRBD2	TRBJ2-1	CASSDRGLAGANEQFF	TGTGCCAGCAGTGACAGGGGGCTAGCGGGAGCCAATGAGCAGTTCTTC
TRBV28	NA	NA	TRBJ1-5	CASSFSVMGRQPQHF	TGTGCCAGCAGTTTCTCCGTTATGGGGCGGCAGCCCCAGCATTTT
TRBV28	NA	NA	TRBJ1-2	CASSLYGAGYTF	TGTGCCAGCAGTTTATATGGGGCCGGCTACACCTTC
TRBV14	NA	TRBD1	TRBJ2-1	CASSQGQGGSYNEQFF	TGTGCCAGCAGCCAGGGACAGGGCGGCTCCTACAATGAGCAGTTCTTC
TRBV24-1	NA	TRBD2	TRBJ2-1	CATSAVTSGSLSYNEQFF	TGTGCCACCAGTGCGGTGACTAGCGGGTCCCTCTCCTACAATGAGCAGTTCTTC
TRBV6-5	NA	TRBD2	TRBJ2-7	CASGLAASYEQYF	TGTGCCAGCGGTCTAGCGGCATCCTACGAGCAGTACTTC
TRBV10-1	NA	TRBD2	TRBJ2-1	CASSESVVAGEYNEQFF	TGCGCCAGCAGTGAGTCGGTCGTAGCGGGAGAATACAATGAGCAGTTCTTC
TRBV18	NA	NA	TRBJ2-2	CASSPTPNTGELFF	TGTGCCAGCTCACCAACACCGAACACCGGGGAGCTGTTTTTT
TRBV5-4	NA	TRBD2	TRBJ2-1	CASSLGLAGGVNEQFF	TGTGCCAGCAGCTTGGGGCTAGCGGGAGGCGTCAATGAGCAGTTCTTC
TRBV28	NA	NA	TRBJ2-3	CASSRRSGGRDTQYF	TGTGCCAGCAGCCGCCGTAGCGGTGGTCGAGATACGCAGTATTTT
TRBV7-6	once	TRBD2	TRBJ2-3	CASSPTSGETDTQYF	TGTGCCAGCAGCCCCACTAGCGGGGAGACAGATACGCAGTATTTT
TRBV19	NA	TRBD2	TRBJ2-7	CASSRTSGIHEQYF	TGTGCCAGTAGTCGGACTAGCGGGATCCACGAGCAGTACTTC
TRBV6-1	NA	NA	TRBJ2-3	CASSEGALAVGADTQYF	TGTGCCAGCAGTGAAGGGGCCTTGGCGGTAGGGGCAGATACGCAGTATTTT
TRBV28	NA	NA	TRBJ1-6	CASDSPSSASPLHF	TGTGCCAGTGACAGTCCAAGCTCAGCTTCACCCCTCCACTTT
TRBV4-2	NA	NA	TRBJ2-2	CASSRQGSGTGELFF	TGTGCCAGCAGCCGGCAGGGGAGTGGAACCGGGGAGCTGTTTTTT
TRBV29-1	NA	TRBD2	TRBJ2-1	CSVDGLLADFYNEQFF	TGCAGCGTTGACGGATTACTAGCGGATTTCTACAATGAGCAGTTCTTC
TRBV6-4	NA	TRBD1	TRBJ1-1	CASSPEGTGGTEAFF	TGTGCCAGCAGTCCGGAAGGGACAGGGGGCACTGAAGCTTTCTTT
TRBV28	NA	TRBD1	TRBJ1-2	CASSSSPGTGDYGYTF	TGTGCCAGCAGTAGCTCACCCGGGACAGGAGACTATGGCTACACCTTC
TRBV19	NA	TRBD2	TRBJ2-3	CASSMLGTRSDTQYF	TGTGCCAGTAGTATGTTGGGGACTAGATCAGATACGCAGTATTTT
TRBV5-1	NA	NA	TRBJ1-1	CASSDRITEAFF	TGCGCCAGCAGCGACAGGATTACTGAAGCTTTCTTT
TRBV18	NA	NA	TRBJ2-7	CASSPRARAGYEQYF	TGTGCCAGCTCACCAAGGGCCAGGGCCGGGTACGAGCAGTACTTC
TRBV7-2	NA	NA	TRBJ2-1	CASSPDRYNEQFF	TGTGCCAGCAGCCCGGACAGATACAATGAGCAGTTCTTC
TRBV2	NA	TRBD1	TRBJ2-2	CASTIGTGDTGELFF	TGTGCCAGCACAATAGGGACAGGGGACACCGGGGAGCTGTTTTTT
TRBV9	NA	TRBD2	TRBJ2-3	CASSKSGRAGTDTQYF	TGTGCCAGCAGCAAATCCGGGAGGGCCGGCACAGATACGCAGTATTTT
TRBV10-3	once	TRBD1	TRBJ2-7	CANSGTGIPYEQYF	TGTGCCAACTCCGGGACAGGGATCCCCTACGAGCAGTACTTC
TRBV30	once	NA	TRBJ2-6	CAWSMGTSSGANVLTF	TGTGCCTGGAGTATGGGCACCAGCTCTGGGGCCAACGTCCTGACTTTC
TRBV28	NA	TRBD1	TRBJ2-6	CASTTRTGDSGANVLTF	TGTGCCAGCACAACCCGGACAGGCGACTCTGGGGCCAACGTCCTGACTTTC
TRBV28	NA	TRBD2	TRBJ2-5	CASSLELGGGETQYF	TGTGCCAGCAGTTTGGAACTTGGGGGGGGAGAGACCCAGTACTTC
TRBV11-3	NA	NA	TRBJ2-3	CASSLGVGGGTDTQYF	TGTGCCAGCAGCTTAGGAGTAGGAGGGGGCACAGATACGCAGTATTTT
TRBV7-2	once	TRBD2	TRBJ2-7	CASSLAGGATTYEQYF	TGTGCCAGCAGCTTAGCGGGAGGGGCGACGACCTACGAGCAGTACTTC
TRBV4-2	NA	TRBD1	TRBJ1-5	CASSQVSGGQPQHF	TGTGCCAGCAGCCAAGTATCAGGGGGTCAGCCCCAGCATTTT
TRBV6-5	few	NA	TRBJ1-4	CASTRQKNEKLFF	TGTGCCAGCACGAGACAGAAGAATGAAAAACTGTTTTTT
TRBV15	once	TRBD1	TRBJ1-5	CATSSGTVKSQPQHF	TGTGCCACCAGCAGTGGGACAGTCAAGAGTCAGCCCCAGCATTTT
TRBV28	NA	NA	TRBJ2-7	CASSLDSYEQYF	TGTGCCAGCAGCCTCGACAGCTACGAGCAGTACTTC